Below are 5 T cell receptor beta chains sequenced from a single sample in a study of T-cell reconstitution after alpha-beta-depleted transplantation in children. Unique molecular identifiers were incorporated when the TCRbeta library was constructed. TCRdb independently ran MiXCR on the PCR reads; one entry per CDR3 protein. The sample consists of roughly 70,000 distinct CDR3 sequences, 4.9% of them appearing once. The source was PBMCs, mostly from graft donor cells, collected 180 days after TCRalphabeta/CD19-depleted stem cell transplant. These receptors came from a boy younger than two who had a stem cell transplant for acute myeloid leukemia, so the T cells may come from the graft donor.

This clonotype was seen repeatedly, ten times or more. The chain has TRBV7-2 and TRBJ2-5; 7 nucleotides line up with TRBD2. The CDR3 sequence is 16 residues long. The germline V gene encodes CDR1 SGHTA and CDR2 FQGNSA. Unmatched junction bases numbered 10, after V lost 3 bases and J lost 3 bases. The CDR3 loop is CASSLRASGIKETQYF. CDR3 DNA: TGTGCCAGCAGCTTGAGGGCTAGCGGAATTAAAGAGACCCAGTACTTC.

In its sample, this clonotype was seen many times. The genes are TRBV12-5 and TRBJ2-7, with TRBD1 matching over 9 bases. The CDR3 length is 16 residues. J was trimmed by 5 bases and V by 3 bases; bases with no gene match: 11. Germline V gene sequence: CDR1 LGHNT, CDR2 FRNRAP. CDR3 nucleotide sequence: TGTGCTAGTGGTTTCACCTACCGGGACAGGGTCAACGAGCAGTACTTC. Its translation: CASGFTYRDRVNEQYF.

This clonotype was seen at least ten times. This chain joins TRBV11-3 and TRBJ2-1; D is possibly TRBD1 (6 bases). CDR3 length: 14 residues. Germline CDR1 is SGHNT and CDR2 is YENEEA. V was trimmed by 1 base and J by 5 bases, leaving 9 bases between them. The CDR3 region is CASSLVNRDNEQFF. As DNA, the CDR3 is TGTGCCAGCAGCTTAGTAAACAGGGACAATGAGCAGTTCTTC.

This clonotype was picked up many times. The V gene is TRBV4-2, the J gene TRBJ2-1, with 11 bases matching TRBD2. Germline values: CDR1 LGHNA, CDR2 YNFKEQ. This CDR3 has 19 residues. J was trimmed by 3 bases and V by 2 bases; bases with no gene match: 12. CDR3 sequence (DNA): TGTGCCAGCAGCCAAATGACTAGCGGGGTGGGTGCCTTCTACAATGAGCAGTTCTTC. Translation gives CASSQMTSGVGAFYNEQFF.

This clonotype showed up many times. The gene calls are TRBV13 and TRBJ2-5, with 10 bases aligning to TRBD2. J lost 3 bases, V lost 5 bases, and 9 bases had no gene match. This CDR3 is built from 16 residues. Germline lookup yields CDR1 PRHDT and CDR2 FYEKMQ (reference sequence). As DNA, the CDR3 is TGTGCCAGCAGCCTGGACGGGACTAGCGTTAAAGAGACCCAGTACTTC. Translating it yields CASSLDGTSVKETQYF.